The entry that follows covers one T cell receptor beta chain sequence. The CDR3 covers 15 residues. V lost 4 bases and J lost 4; bases outside the gene matches: 10. Per the germline V gene, CDR1 is DFQATT and CDR2 is SNEGSKA (reference sequence). This specimen comes from a study of T-cell reconstitution after alpha-beta-depleted transplantation in children. The TCRbeta library incorporated unique molecular identifiers. One entry per CDR3 protein results from TCRdb running MiXCR on the PCR reads. This table holds about 980,000 distinct CDR3 sequences, roughly 29% found once. The V and J genes are TRBV20-1 and TRBJ2-5; 9 bases align to TRBD1. This sample comprised PBMCs, mostly from graft donor cells, obtained 360 days after TCRalphabeta/CD19-depleted stem cell transplant. The clonotype originates from a boy younger than two who had a stem cell transplant for SCID, so the T cells may come from the graft donor. CDR3 amino acids: CSAIMGQGFGETQYF. In DNA form, the CDR3 reads TGCAGTGCTATCATGGGACAGGGCTTTGGAGAGACCCAGTACTTC.